This T cell receptor (beta chain) comes out of a study of blood T cell repertoires in COVID-19. Germline V gene data show CDR1 as SGHTA and CDR2 as FQGNSA. V dropped 5 bases and J dropped 4; count of bases not matched to a gene: 7. The CDR3 consists of 14 residues. The table came from immunoSEQ multiplex PCR; TCRdb's copy has only in-frame clones and leaves some out. The sample shows approximately 250,000 clones, roughly 89% of them seen only once. Sample: PBMCs or T cells enriched from blood (not recorded which). The chain joins TRBV7-2 to TRBJ1-1; 7 bases align to TRBD1. The receptor was derived from a woman under 40 who had recovered from COVID-19. In nucleotides, the CDR3 is TGTGCCAGCAGCCAACAACAGGGGTCCACTGAAGCTTTCTTT. Translated: CASSQQQGSTEAFF. The variable domain in full, completed from reference TRBV7-2 and TRBJ1-1, reads GAGVSQSPSNKVTEKGKDVELRCDPISGHTALYWYRQSLGQGLEFLIYFQGNSAPDKSGLPSDRFSAERTGGSVSTLTIQRTQQEDSAVYLCASSQQQGSTEAFFGQGTRLTVV.